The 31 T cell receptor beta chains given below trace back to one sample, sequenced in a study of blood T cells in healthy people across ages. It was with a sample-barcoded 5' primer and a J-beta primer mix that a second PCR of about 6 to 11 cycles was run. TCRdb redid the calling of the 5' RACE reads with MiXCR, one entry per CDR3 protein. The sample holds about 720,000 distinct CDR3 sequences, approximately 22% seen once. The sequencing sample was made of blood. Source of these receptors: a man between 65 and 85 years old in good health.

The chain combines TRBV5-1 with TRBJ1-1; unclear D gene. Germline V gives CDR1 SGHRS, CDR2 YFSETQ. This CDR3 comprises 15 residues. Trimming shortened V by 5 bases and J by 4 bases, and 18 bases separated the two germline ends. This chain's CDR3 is CASRQTGYAGTEAFF. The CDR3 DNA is TGCGCCAGCAGACAAACGGGATATGCGGGCACTGAAGCTTTCTTT.

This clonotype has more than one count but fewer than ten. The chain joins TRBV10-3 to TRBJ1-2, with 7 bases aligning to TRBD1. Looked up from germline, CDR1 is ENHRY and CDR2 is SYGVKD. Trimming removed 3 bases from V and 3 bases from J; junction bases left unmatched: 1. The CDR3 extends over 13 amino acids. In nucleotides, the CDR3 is TGTGCCATCAGTGACGACAGGGACTATGGCTACACCTTC. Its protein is CAISDDRDYGYTF.

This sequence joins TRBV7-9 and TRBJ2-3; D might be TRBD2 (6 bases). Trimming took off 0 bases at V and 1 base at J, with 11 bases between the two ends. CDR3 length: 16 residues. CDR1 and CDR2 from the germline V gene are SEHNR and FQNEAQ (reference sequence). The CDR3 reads CASSLASGLGTDTQYF. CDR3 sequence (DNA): TGTGCCAGCAGCTTAGCATCGGGACTCGGCACAGATACGCAGTATTTT. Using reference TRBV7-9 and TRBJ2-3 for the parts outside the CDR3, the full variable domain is DTGVSQNPRHKITKRGQNVTFRCDPISEHNRLYWYRQTLGQGPEFLTYFQNEAQLEKSRLLSDRFSAERPKGSFSTLEIQRTEQGDSAMYLCASSLASGLGTDTQYFGPGTRLTVL.

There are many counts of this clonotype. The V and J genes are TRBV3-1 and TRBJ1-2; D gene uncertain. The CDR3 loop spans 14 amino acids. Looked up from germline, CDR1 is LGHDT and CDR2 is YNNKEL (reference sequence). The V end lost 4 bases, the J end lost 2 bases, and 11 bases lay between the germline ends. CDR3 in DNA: TGTGCCAGCAGCCCACCCGGGAGGAACTATGGCTACACCTTC. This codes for CASSPPGRNYGYTF.

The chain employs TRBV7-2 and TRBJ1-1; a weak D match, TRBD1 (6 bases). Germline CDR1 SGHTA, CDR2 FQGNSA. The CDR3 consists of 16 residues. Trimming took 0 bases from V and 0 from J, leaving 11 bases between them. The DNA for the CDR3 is TGTGCCAGCAGCTTAGCCGGGGGCAGAATGAACACTGAAGCTTTCTTT. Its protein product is CASSLAGGRMNTEAFF.

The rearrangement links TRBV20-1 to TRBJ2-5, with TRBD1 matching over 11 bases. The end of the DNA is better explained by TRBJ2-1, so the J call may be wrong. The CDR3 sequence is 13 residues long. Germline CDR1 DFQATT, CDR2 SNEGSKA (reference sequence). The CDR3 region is CSADRDRGNEQFF. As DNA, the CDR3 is TGCAGTGCAGACCGGGACAGGGGGAATGAGCAGTTCTTC.

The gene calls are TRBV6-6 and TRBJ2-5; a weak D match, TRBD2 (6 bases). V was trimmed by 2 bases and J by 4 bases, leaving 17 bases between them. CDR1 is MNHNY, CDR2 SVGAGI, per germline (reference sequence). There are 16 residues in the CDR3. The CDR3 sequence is CASSYPAGLGGETQYF. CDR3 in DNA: TGTGCCAGCAGTTACCCAGCGGGCCTGGGGGGAGAGACCCAGTACTTC.

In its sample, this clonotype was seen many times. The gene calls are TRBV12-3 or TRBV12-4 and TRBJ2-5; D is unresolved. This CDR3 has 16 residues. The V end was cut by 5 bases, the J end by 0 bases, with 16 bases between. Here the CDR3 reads CASSPRARINQETQYF. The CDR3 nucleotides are TGTGCCAGCAGTCCTCGGGCCAGGATAAACCAAGAGACCCAGTACTTC.

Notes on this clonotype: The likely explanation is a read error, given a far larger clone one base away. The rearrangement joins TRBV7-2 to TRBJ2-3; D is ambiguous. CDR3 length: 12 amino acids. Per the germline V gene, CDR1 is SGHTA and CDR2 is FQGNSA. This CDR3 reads CANSLGTDTQYF. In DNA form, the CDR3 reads TGTGCCAACAGCCTGGGAACAGATACGCAGTATTTT.

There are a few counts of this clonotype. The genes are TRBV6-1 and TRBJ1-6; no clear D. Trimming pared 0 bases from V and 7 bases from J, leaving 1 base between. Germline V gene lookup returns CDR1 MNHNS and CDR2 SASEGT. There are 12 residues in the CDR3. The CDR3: CASSEANSPLHF. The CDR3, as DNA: TGTGCCAGCAGTGAAGCGAATTCACCCCTCCACTTT.

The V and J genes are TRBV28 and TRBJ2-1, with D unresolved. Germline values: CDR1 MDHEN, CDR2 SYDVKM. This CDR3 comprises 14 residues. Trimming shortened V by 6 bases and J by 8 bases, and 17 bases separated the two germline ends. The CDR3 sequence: CASRQTGTRHEQFF. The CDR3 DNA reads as TGTGCCAGCAGGCAGACTGGAACGCGCCATGAGCAGTTCTTC.

The CDR3 DNA reads TGTGCCAGCAGCTTAGCGGCGGGCTCCTACGAGCAGTACGTC. Its translation: CASSLAAGSYEQYV. The V call is TRBV7-2, the J call TRBJ2-1; TRBD2 is a possible D gene (5 bases). The DNA end is more similar to TRBJ2-7, so the J call may be wrong. The CDR3 has 14 amino acids. Per germline, CDR1 SGHTA and CDR2 FQGNSA.

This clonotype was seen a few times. The DNA for the CDR3 is TGTGCCAGCAGCTTAGAGGGTTGGGGATCTGAAGCTTTCTTT. Translated: CASSLEGWGSEAFF. The chain uses TRBV11-3 and TRBJ1-1; D is unclear. This CDR3 spans 14 amino acids. V shed 0 bases and J shed 6 bases, with 11 bases lying between them. Germline CDR1 reads SGHNT; CDR2 reads YENEEA.

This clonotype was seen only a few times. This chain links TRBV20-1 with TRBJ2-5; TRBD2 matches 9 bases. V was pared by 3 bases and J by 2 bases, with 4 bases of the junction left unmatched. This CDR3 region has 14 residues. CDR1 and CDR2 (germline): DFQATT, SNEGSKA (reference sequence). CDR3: CSARASGMQETQYF. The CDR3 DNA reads TGCAGTGCTAGGGCTAGCGGGATGCAAGAGACCCAGTACTTC.

In nucleotides, the CDR3 is TGTGCCAGCAGCCCACCGGGACAGGTTGGGGGCAAAGAGACCCAGTACTTC. This encodes CASSPPGQVGGKETQYF. This chain joins TRBV7-9 and TRBJ2-5, with 8 bases matching TRBD1. The CDR3 sequence is 17 residues long. Germline V CDR1 and CDR2: SEHNR, FQNEAQ (reference sequence). V dropped 5 bases and J dropped 3; count of bases not matched to a gene: 14. The variable domain in full, with the rest retrieved from reference TRBV7-9 and TRBJ2-5, is DTGVSQNPRHKITKRGQNVTFRCDPISEHNRLYWYRQTLGQGPEFLTYFQNEAQLEKSRLLSDRFSAERPKGSFSTLEIQRTEQGDSAMYLCASSPPGQVGGKETQYFGPGTRLLVL.

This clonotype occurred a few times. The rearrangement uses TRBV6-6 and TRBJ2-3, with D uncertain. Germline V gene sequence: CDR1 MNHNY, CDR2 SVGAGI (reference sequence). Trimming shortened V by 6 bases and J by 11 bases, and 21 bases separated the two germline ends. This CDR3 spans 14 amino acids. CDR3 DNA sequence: TGTGCCAGCAGCCCTTTCCTAGTGGCATGGGGGCAGTATTTT. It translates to CASSPFLVAWGQYF.

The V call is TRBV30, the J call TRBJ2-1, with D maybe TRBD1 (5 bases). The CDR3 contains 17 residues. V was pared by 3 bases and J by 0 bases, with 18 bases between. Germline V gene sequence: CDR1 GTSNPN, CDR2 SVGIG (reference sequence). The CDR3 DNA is TGTGCCTGGAGAGTAACCAGGACATCGAGCTCCTACAATGAGCAGTTCTTC. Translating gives CAWRVTRTSSSYNEQFF.

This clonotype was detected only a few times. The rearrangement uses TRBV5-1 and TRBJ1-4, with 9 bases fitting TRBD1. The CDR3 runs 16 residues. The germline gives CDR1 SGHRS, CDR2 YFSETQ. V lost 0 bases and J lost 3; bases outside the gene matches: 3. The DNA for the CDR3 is TGCGCCAGCAGCTTGGTACAGGGGGCCGCTAATGAAAAACTGTTTTTT. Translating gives CASSLVQGAANEKLFF. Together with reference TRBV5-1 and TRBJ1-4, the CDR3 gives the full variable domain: KAGVTQTPRYLIKTRGQQVTLSCSPISGHRSVSWYQQTPGQGLQFLFEYFSETQRNKGNFPGRFSGRQFSNSRSEMNVSTLELGDSALYLCASSLVQGAANEKLFFGSGTQLSVL.

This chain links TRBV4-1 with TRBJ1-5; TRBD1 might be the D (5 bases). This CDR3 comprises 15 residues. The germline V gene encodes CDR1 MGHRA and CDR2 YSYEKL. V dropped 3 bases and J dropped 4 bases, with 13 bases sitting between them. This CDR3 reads CASSQDPGKNQPQHF. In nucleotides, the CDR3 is TGCGCCAGCAGCCAGGACCCAGGGAAAAATCAGCCCCAGCATTTT.

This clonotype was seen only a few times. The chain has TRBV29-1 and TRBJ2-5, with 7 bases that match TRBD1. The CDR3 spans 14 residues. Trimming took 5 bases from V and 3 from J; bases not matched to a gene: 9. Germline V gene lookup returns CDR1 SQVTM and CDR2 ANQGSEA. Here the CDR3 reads CSVSTGVVEETQYF. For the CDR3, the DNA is TGCAGCGTTTCAACAGGGGTAGTAGAAGAGACCCAGTACTTC.

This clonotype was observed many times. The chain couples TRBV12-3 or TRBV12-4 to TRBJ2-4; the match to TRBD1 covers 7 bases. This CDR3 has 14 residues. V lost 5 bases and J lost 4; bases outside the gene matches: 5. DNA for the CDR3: TGTGCCAGCAGTCCGAACAGGGGTAAAAACATTCAGTACTTC. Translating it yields CASSPNRGKNIQYF.

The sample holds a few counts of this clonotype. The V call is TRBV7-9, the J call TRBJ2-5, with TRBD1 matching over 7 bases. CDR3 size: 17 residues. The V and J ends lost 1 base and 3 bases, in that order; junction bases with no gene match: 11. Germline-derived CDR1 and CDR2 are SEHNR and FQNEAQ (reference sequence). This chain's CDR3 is CASSLEGAVAPEETQYF. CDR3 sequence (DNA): TGTGCCAGCAGCTTAGAGGGGGCAGTCGCTCCCGAAGAGACCCAGTACTTC. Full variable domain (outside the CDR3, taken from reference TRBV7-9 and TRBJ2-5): DTGVSQNPRHKITKRGQNVTFRCDPISEHNRLYWYRQTLGQGPEFLTYFQNEAQLEKSRLLSDRFSAERPKGSFSTLEIQRTEQGDSAMYLCASSLEGAVAPEETQYFGPGTRLLVL.

The CDR3 nucleotides are TGTGCCAGCAGCCAGAGGGCTAATACGCAGTATTTT. It encodes CASSQRANTQYF. V gene TRBV3-1 combines with J gene TRBJ2-3, with D possibly matching TRBD2 (5 bases). Trimming removed 3 bases from V and 7 bases from J, with 8 bases in between. Germline CDR1 and CDR2: LGHDT and YNNKEL (reference sequence). The CDR3 contains 12 residues.

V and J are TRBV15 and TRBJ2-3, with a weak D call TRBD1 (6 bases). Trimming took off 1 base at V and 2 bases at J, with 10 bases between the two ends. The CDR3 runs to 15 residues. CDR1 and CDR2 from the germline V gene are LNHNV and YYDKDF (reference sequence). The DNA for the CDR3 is TGTGCCACCAGCAGAGCGGGACAACTCACAGATACGCAGTATTTT. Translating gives CATSRAGQLTDTQYF.

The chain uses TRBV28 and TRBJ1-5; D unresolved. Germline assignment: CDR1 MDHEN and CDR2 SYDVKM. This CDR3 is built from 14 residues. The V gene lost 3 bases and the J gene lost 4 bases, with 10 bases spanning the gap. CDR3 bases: TGTGCCAGCAGTTTGCCGGTTGGTAATCAGCCCCAGCATTTT. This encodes CASSLPVGNQPQHF.

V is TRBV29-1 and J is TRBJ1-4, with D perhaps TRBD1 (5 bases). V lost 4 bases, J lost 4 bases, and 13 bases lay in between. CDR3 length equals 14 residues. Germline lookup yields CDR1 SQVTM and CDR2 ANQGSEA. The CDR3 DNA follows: TGCAGCGTTGCCTGGGACGGGGATAATGAAAAACTGTTTTTT. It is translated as CSVAWDGDNEKLFF.

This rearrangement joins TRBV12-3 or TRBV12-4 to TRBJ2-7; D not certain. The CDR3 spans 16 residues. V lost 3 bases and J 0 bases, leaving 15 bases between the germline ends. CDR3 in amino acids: CASSLGSWIPSYEQYF. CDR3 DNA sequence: TGTGCCAGCAGTTTGGGTAGTTGGATCCCCTCCTACGAGCAGTACTTC.

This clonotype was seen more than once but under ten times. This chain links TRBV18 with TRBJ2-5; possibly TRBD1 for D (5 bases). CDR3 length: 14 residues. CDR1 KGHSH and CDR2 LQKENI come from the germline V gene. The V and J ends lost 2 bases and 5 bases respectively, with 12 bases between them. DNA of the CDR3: TGTGCCAGCTCACCAGGAAGGGGAACTGAGACCCAGTACTTC. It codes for CASSPGRGTETQYF.

As DNA, the CDR3 is TGTGCCAGCAGTTTAGGGGGGTTGGGCGAGCAGTACTTC. Encoded protein: CASSLGGLGEQYF. The chain has TRBV28 and TRBJ2-7; D possibly corresponds to TRBD2 (6 bases). CDR3 length equals 13 residues. V was cut by 2 bases and J by 6 bases, with 11 bases left in between. Germline V gives CDR1 MDHEN, CDR2 SYDVKM.

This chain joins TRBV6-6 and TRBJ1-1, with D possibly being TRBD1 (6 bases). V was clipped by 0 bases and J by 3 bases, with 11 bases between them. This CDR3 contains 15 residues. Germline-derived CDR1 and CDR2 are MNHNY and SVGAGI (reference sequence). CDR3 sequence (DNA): TGTGCCAGCAGTTACTCGAGGGGGTGGGACACTGAAGCTTTCTTT. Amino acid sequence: CASSYSRGWDTEAFF.

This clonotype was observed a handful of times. The CDR3 nucleotides read TGTGCCAGCAGCTTAAGCCTACTCGCCAAGACCCAGTACTTC. Its protein is CASSLSLLAKTQYF. The rearrangement joins TRBV7-8 to TRBJ2-5; D is undetermined. This CDR3 spans 14 amino acids. Trimming left V 2 bases short and J 6 bases short, with 13 bases between. Looked up from germline, CDR1 is SGHVS and CDR2 is FQNEAQ.